This TCR beta chain comes out of a study of cytomegalovirus exposure and HLA in healthy donors. General study points: Other equally common chains were less clonally expanded than HLA-associated TCR beta chains, a later analysis showed.

The PCR was carried out with 60 Vbeta primers and 13 Jbeta primers. TCRdb's copy holds only in-frame clones and misses some; the assay was immunoSEQ multiplex PCR. Of about 150,000 clones in the sample, about 72% were seen once. The V end was cut by 1 base, the J end by 8 bases, with 20 bases between. Germline CDR1 reads MNHEY; CDR2 reads SMNVEV (reference sequence). This CDR3 has 16 residues. A word on this clone: Antigen unknown.

The genes are TRBV27 and TRBJ1-2; D is possibly TRBD1 (6 bases). The specimen was PBMCs. This TCR came from a man aged 60-69 years in good health and CMV-seronegative. CDR3 bases: TGTGCCAGCAGTTTATTAATCGGCAGGGGACAAACGGGCTACACCTTC. This gives the protein CASSLLIGRGQTGYTF.